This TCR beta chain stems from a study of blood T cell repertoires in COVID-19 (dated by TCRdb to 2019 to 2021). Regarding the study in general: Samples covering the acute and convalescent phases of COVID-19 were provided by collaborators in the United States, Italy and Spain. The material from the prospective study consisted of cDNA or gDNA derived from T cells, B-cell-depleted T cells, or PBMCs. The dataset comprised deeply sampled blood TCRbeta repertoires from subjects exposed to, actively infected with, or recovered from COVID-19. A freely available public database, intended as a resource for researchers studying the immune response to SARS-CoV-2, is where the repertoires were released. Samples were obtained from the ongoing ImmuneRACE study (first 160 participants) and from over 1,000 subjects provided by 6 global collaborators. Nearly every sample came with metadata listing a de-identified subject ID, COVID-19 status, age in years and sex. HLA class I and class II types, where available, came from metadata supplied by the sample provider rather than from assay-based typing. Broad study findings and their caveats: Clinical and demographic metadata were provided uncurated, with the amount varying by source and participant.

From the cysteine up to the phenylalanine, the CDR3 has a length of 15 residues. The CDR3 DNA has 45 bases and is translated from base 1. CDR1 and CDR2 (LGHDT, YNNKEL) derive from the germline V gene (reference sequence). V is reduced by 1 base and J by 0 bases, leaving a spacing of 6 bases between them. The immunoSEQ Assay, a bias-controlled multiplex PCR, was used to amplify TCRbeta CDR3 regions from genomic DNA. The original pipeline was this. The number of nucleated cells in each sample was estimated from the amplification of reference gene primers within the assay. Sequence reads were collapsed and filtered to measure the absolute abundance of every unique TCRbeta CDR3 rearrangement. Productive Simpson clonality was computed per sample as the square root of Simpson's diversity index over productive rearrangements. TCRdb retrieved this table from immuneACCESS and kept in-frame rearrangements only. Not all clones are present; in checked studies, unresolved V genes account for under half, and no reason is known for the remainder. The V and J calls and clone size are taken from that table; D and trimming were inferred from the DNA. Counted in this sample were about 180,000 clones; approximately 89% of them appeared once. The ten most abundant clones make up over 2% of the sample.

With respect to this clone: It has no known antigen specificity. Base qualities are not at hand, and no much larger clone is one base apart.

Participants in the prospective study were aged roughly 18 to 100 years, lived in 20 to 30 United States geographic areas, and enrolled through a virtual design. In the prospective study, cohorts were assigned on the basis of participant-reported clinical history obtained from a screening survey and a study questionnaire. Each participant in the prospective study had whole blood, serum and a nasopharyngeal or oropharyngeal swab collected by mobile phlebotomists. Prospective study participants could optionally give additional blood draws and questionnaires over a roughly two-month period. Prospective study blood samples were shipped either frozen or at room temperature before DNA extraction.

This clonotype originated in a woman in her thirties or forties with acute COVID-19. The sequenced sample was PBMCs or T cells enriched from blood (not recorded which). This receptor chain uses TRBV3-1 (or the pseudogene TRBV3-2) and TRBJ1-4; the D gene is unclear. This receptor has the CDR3 CASSQGSATNEKLFF. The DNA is TGTGCCAGCAGCCAAGGGTCAGCAACTAATGAAAAACTGTTTTTT.